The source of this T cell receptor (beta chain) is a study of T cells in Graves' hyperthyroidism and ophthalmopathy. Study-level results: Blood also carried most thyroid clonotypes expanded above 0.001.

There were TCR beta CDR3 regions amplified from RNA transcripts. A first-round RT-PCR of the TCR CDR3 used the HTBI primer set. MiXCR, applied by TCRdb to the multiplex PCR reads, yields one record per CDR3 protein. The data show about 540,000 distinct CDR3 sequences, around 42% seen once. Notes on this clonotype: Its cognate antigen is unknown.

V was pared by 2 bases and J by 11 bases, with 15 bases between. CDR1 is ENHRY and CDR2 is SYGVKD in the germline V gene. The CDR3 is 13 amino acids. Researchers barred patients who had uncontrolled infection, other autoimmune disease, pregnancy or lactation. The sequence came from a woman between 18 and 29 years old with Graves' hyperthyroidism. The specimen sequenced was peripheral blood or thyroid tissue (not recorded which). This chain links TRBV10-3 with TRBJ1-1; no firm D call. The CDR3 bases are TGTGCCATCAGTGAGGAAGGGAGTCGGGATGCTTTCTTT. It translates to CAISEEGSRDAFF.